These T cell receptor beta chains were read from a single sample in a study of T cell changes during pregnancy in multiple sclerosis. Profiled with immunoSEQ multiplex PCR; TCRdb holds only in-frame clones, not every one. This sample yields over 35,000 clones, of which 90% are seen a single time; 9% to 10% belongs to the top ten. The sample here was CD8+ T cells from peripheral blood mononuclear cells, taken in the first trimester of pregnancy. Receptors were obtained from a female donor with multiple sclerosis, enrolled in a pregnancy study. CDR3s include the opening cysteine and the closing phenylalanine or tryptophan. A D gene is named only where the DNA matches it firmly. Where a row states a size, it is once, few, many or the class of an expanded clone; other rows omit it.

J gene | D gene | V gene | clone size | CDR3 protein | CDR3 DNA
TRBJ2-7 | NA | TRBV7-8 | once | CASSPPNRVLEQYF | TGTGCCAGCAGCCCGCCCAACAGAGTCCTCGAGCAGTACTTC
TRBJ2-7 | TRBD2 | TRBV18 | NA | CASSPARGYDEQYF | TGTGCCAGCTCACCCGCGCGGGGGTATGACGAGCAGTACTTC
TRBJ1-1 | NA | TRBV7-9 | NA | CASSPLGGLNTEAFF | TGTGCCAGCAGCCCCTTGGGGGGGCTGAACACTGAAGCTTTCTTT
TRBJ2-5 | TRBD1 | TRBV11-3 | NA | CASSPRTGLGSEETQYF | TGTGCCAGCAGCCCTCGGACAGGTTTGGGGAGCGAAGAGACCCAGTACTTC
TRBJ1-1 | NA | TRBV2 | NA | CASNAATRMNTEAFF | TGTGCCAGCAATGCAGCCACTAGGATGAACACTGAAGCTTTCTTT
TRBJ2-1 | NA | TRBV19 | NA | CASSIHGGSMNEQFF | TGTGCCAGTAGTATACACGGGGGTTCCATGAATGAGCAGTTCTTC
TRBJ2-2 | NA | TRBV9 | few | CASSGLGGELFF | TGTGCCAGCAGCGGCCTAGGCGGGGAGCTGTTTTTT
TRBJ1-2 | TRBD1 | TRBV6-5 | NA | CASSYSGQGLDGYTF | TGTGCCAGCAGTTACTCGGGACAGGGTTTGGATGGCTACACCTTC
TRBJ2-7 | NA | TRBV29-1 | NA | CSVAPGSYEQYF | TGCAGCGTTGCCCCAGGCTCCTACGAGCAGTACTTC
TRBJ2-7 | TRBD2 | TRBV29-1 | NA | CSVDGGTSGYEQYF | TGCAGCGTTGATGGGGGGACTAGCGGATACGAGCAGTACTTC
TRBJ2-7 | TRBD2 | TRBV6-6 | NA | CASSYSGTSAYEQYF | TGTGCCAGCAGTTACTCAGGGACTAGCGCTTACGAGCAGTACTTC
TRBJ1-1 | NA | TRBV4-3 | NA | CASSQDSMNTEAFF | TGCGCCAGCAGCCAAGACAGTATGAACACTGAAGCTTTCTTT
TRBJ1-5 | NA | TRBV19 | NA | CASSIPRGNQPQHF | TGTGCCAGTAGTATTCCGCGCGGCAATCAGCCCCAGCATTTT
TRBJ2-1 | NA | TRBV9 | NA | CASSVGTAYNEQFF | TGTGCCAGCAGCGTAGGGACTGCCTACAATGAGCAGTTCTTC
TRBJ2-7 | TRBD2 | TRBV9 | NA | CASSARAGTRYEQYF | TGTGCCAGCAGCGCGAGGGCCGGGACTAGGTACGAGCAGTACTTC
TRBJ2-7 | TRBD1 | TRBV5-1 | NA | CASRGTGGSYEQYF | TGCGCCAGCAGAGGGACAGGGGGATCCTACGAGCAGTACTTC
TRBJ2-3 | TRBD2 | TRBV7-6 | NA | CASSLRLAGARDTQYF | TGTGCCAGCAGCTTAAGACTAGCGGGGGCGCGGGATACGCAGTATTTT
TRBJ2-1 | NA | TRBV12-5 | NA | CASGFRRTEYNEQFF | TGTGCTAGTGGTTTCAGGCGAACAGAGTACAATGAGCAGTTCTTC
TRBJ2-1 | TRBD2 | TRBV5-1 | NA | CASSWKAGVAVLEQFF | TGCGCCAGCAGCTGGAAAGCGGGAGTGGCGGTTTTGGAGCAGTTCTTC
TRBJ2-7 | NA | TRBV2 | once | CASSDRSREVSYEQYF | TGTGCCAGCAGTGACCGTAGCAGGGAAGTCTCCTACGAGCAGTACTTC
TRBJ2-2 | TRBD2 | TRBV5-4 | NA | CASRREREGGELFF | TGTGCCAGCAGGAGGGAGCGGGAAGGGGGGGAGCTGTTTTTT
TRBJ2-7 | NA | TRBV7-2 | once | CASSLSGDKAYEQYF | TGTGCCAGCAGCTTATCCGGGGACAAAGCCTACGAGCAGTACTTC
TRBJ1-4 | NA | TRBV19 | NA | CASSTSWGEENEKLFF | TGTGCCAGTAGTACCAGCTGGGGGGAAGAAAATGAAAAACTGTTTTTT
TRBJ2-1 | TRBD2 | TRBV4-3 | NA | CASSQDGLAGGLEQFF | TGCGCCAGCAGCCAAGATGGGCTAGCGGGGGGGCTGGAGCAGTTCTTC
TRBJ2-7 | TRBD1 | TRBV5-1 | NA | CASSSTGAGYEQYF | TGCGCCAGCAGCAGTACAGGGGCCGGCTACGAGCAGTACTTC
TRBJ2-7 | TRBD2 | TRBV10-1 | NA | CASSDPGTSGTYEQYF | TGCGCCAGCAGTGACCCCGGGACTAGCGGAACCTACGAGCAGTACTTC
TRBJ2-7 | NA | TRBV5-5 | NA | CASSLGRDRDYEQYF | TGTGCCAGCAGCCTTGGGCGGGACCGAGACTACGAGCAGTACTTC